This T cell receptor beta chain originates from a study of CD8+ T cells in alopecia areata. Broader study findings: Higher clonality than in normal scalp was seen in lesional scalp, especially alopecia totalis/universalis.

In each case, RNA was isolated and then reverse transcribed into cDNA as the sequencing template. TCRdb keeps only in-frame clones here, not all; method: immunoSEQ multiplex PCR. Altogether fewer than 200,000 clones are present, approximately 56% being singletons, with the ten largest covering 14% to 15%. As regards this clone: Its antigen is still unknown. Other DNA variants within this sample encode the same CDR3.

CDR1 and CDR2 from the germline V gene are SQVTM and ANQGSEA. The CDR3 length is 13 residues. Trimming shortened V by 6 bases and J by 2 bases, and 13 bases separated the two germline ends. The receptor comes from a human donor with alopecia areata. The chain combines TRBV29-1 with TRBJ1-1; perhaps TRBD1 as D (5 bases). Sequences were derived from CD4+ T cells sorted from blood, sampled at week 0. CDR3 DNA: TGCAGCGTGGAGCGCAGGGCCAACACTGAAGCTTTCTTT. It is translated as CSVERRANTEAFF.